These T cell receptor beta chains were read from a single sample in a study of beta chain features in type 1 diabetes. Generated by immunoSEQ multiplex PCR, the TCRdb table keeps only in-frame clones and is missing some. Among just over 150,000 clones, around 10% were seen once, and the ten largest hold roughly 2%. Material: central memory CD4+ T cells from blood. The receptors here all came from a man aged 18 to 30 in good health. Both conserved end residues are part of each CDR3. A D gene is named only where the DNA matches it firmly. Size values are once, few and many counts, or a class for expanded clones, and some rows have none.

14,TRBJ1-1,TRBV18,many,-,CASSPTRDTTEAFF,TGTGCCAGCTCACCGACCCGGGACACCACTGAAGCTTTCTTT
15,TRBJ2-6,TRBV27,few,-,CASSFKGSGANVLTF,TGTGCCAGCAGTTTCAAAGGATCTGGGGCCAACGTCCTGACTTTC
17,TRBJ2-3,TRBV7-2,-,-,CASSLVSGRGSTDTQYF,TGTGCCAGCAGCTTAGTGTCCGGGAGAGGTAGCACAGATACGCAGTATTTT
14,TRBJ2-1,TRBV4-3,few,-,CASSQGGRSNEQFF,TGCGCCAGCAGCCAAGGTGGTAGGAGTAATGAGCAGTTCTTC
18,TRBJ2-6,TRBV5-6,-,-,CASSFGAGRGSGANVLTF,TGTGCCAGCAGCTTTGGAGCAGGTCGAGGCTCTGGGGCCAACGTCCTGACTTTC
13,TRBJ1-1,TRBV2,few,-,CASWGSENTEAFF,TGTGCCAGCTGGGGATCCGAGAACACTGAAGCTTTCTTT
13,TRBJ2-1,TRBV29-1,many,TRBD1,CSVDTGVNNEQFF,TGCAGCGTTGACACAGGGGTAAACAATGAGCAGTTCTTC
15,TRBJ2-2,TRBV30,few,TRBD1,CAWRPSGQGTGELFF,TGTGCCTGGCGCCCGTCCGGACAGGGCACCGGGGAGCTGTTTTTT
15,TRBJ1-2,TRBV6-6,-,-,CASSYGLRGGDGYTF,TGTGCCAGCAGTTACGGACTTAGGGGAGGGGATGGCTACACCTTC
14,TRBJ2-7,TRBV18,few,TRBD1,CASSPGTGPVGQYF,TGTGCCAGCTCACCCGGGACAGGCCCCGTTGGGCAGTACTTC
14,TRBJ2-2,TRBV5-4,few,TRBD1,CASTQTGPGGELFF,TGTGCCAGCACCCAGACAGGGCCGGGCGGGGAGCTGTTTTTT
11,TRBJ1-2,TRBV20-1,-,-,CSTTANYGYTF,TGCAGCACGACAGCAAACTATGGCTACACCTTC
15,TRBJ1-1,TRBV19,-,-,CASSPRGLGGTEAFF,TGTGCCAGTAGCCCCAGGGGTCTGGGAGGAACTGAAGCTTTCTTT
15,TRBJ2-7,TRBV7-6,-,-,CASSLVVDSSYEQYF,TGTGCCAGCAGCTTAGTTGTCGACAGCTCCTACGAGCAGTACTTC
11,TRBJ1-1,TRBV20-1,-,-,CSARGYREAFF,TGCAGTGCTAGAGGGTACAGGGAAGCTTTCTTT
15,TRBJ2-7,TRBV5-6,-,TRBD1,CASSRMGTGTYEQYF,TGTGCCAGCAGCAGAATGGGGACAGGAACCTACGAGCAGTACTTC
17,TRBJ1-4,TRBV12-2,few,-,CASRLERCGEQNEKLFF,TGTGCAAGTCGCTTAGAAAGATGTGGGGAACAAAATGAAAAACTGTTTTTT
13,TRBJ2-1,TRBV18,many,TRBD2,CASSSGSHNEQFF,TGTGCCAGCTCGAGCGGGAGCCACAATGAGCAGTTCTTC
15,TRBJ1-5,TRBV18,-,-,CASSRNSGGDQPQHF,TGTGCCAGCTCACGCAATAGTGGGGGCGATCAGCCCCAGCATTTT
19,TRBJ2-4,TRBV7-2,few,TRBD1,CASSISGTGSDRAKNIQYF,TGTGCCAGCAGCATATCCGGGACAGGGAGTGATCGAGCCAAAAACATTCAGTACTTC
16,TRBJ1-2,TRBV11-2,-,TRBD1,CASRQRSQGAIGGYTF,TGTGCCAGCAGACAAAGGTCCCAGGGGGCAATAGGTGGCTACACCTTC
14,TRBJ2-4,TRBV7-8,-,-,CASSLEGAKNIQYF,TGTGCCAGCAGCTTAGAAGGAGCCAAAAACATTCAGTACTTC
16,TRBJ1-1,TRBV5-4,-,-,CASSLKDRWMNTEAFF,TGTGCCAGCAGCTTAAAAGACAGGTGGATGAACACTGAAGCTTTCTTT
15,TRBJ2-2,TRBV7-3,-,TRBD2,CASSSRGLGAGELFF,TGTGCCAGCAGCTCGAGGGGACTAGGCGCCGGGGAGCTGTTTTTT
12,TRBJ2-1,TRBV7-2,few,-,CASRDSYNEQFF,TGTGCCAGCAGGGACAGCTACAATGAGCAGTTCTTC
13,TRBJ2-7,TRBV28,once,TRBD1,CASWRQGVREQYF,TGTGCCAGCTGGAGACAGGGTGTACGCGAGCAGTACTTC
11,TRBJ1-4,TRBV20-1,-,-,CSARNFEKLFF,TGCAGTGCTAGAAACTTTGAAAAACTGTTTTTT
16,TRBJ1-6,TRBV5-1,-,-,CASSLAVSQAYSPLHF,TGCGCCAGCAGCTTGGCCGTCAGCCAAGCGTATTCACCCCTCCACTTT
13,TRBJ1-1,TRBV4-3,-,-,CASNLRGNTEAFF,TGCGCCAGCAATCTGAGGGGGAACACTGAAGCTTTCTTT
14,TRBJ2-2,TRBV19,few,-,CASSIVQNTGELFF,TGTGCCAGTAGTATAGTTCAGAACACCGGGGAGCTGTTTTTT
15,TRBJ2-1,TRBV5-4,-,TRBD2,CASSFQKAGVNEQFF,TGTGCCAGCAGCTTTCAAAAAGCGGGAGTCAATGAGCAGTTCTTC
12,TRBJ2-6,TRBV11-2,-,-,CASSPGANVLTF,TGTGCCAGCAGCCCTGGGGCCAACGTCCTGACTTTC
15,TRBJ2-2,TRBV7-3,few,TRBD1,CASSLMGQGSGELFF,TGTGCCAGCAGCTTAATGGGACAGGGCTCCGGGGAGCTGTTTTTT
13,TRBJ1-1,TRBV28,-,-,CASSLRQLTEAFF,TGTGCCAGCAGTTTACGGCAGCTCACTGAAGCTTTCTTT
15,TRBJ2-3,TRBV28,few,-,CASSLDGRGTDTQYF,TGTGCCAGCAGTTTAGACGGCAGGGGCACAGATACGCAGTATTTT
15,TRBJ1-4,TRBV7-9,few,TRBD1,CASSPRTGKNEKLFF,TGTGCCAGCAGCCCCAGGACAGGGAAAAATGAAAAACTGTTTTTT
12,TRBJ2-4,TRBV7-9,-,TRBD2,CASSLAGTSEYF,TGTGCCAGCAGCTTAGCGGGGACTAGCGAGTACTTC
18,TRBJ2-4,TRBV4-1,-,-,CASSQGGAGGLAKNIQYF,TGCGCCAGCAGCCAAGGGGGGGCTGGAGGGTTAGCCAAAAACATTCAGTACTTC
14,TRBJ2-7,TRBV29-1,few,-,CSVSGSDYSYEQYF,TGCAGCGTTTCAGGGAGCGATTATTCCTACGAGCAGTACTTC
15,TRBJ2-7,TRBV7-8,-,TRBD1,CASSTGTGQLYEQYF,TGTGCCAGCAGCACTGGGACAGGACAGCTTTACGAGCAGTACTTC
13,TRBJ2-3,TRBV7-6,few,-,CASSLGFTDTQYF,TGTGCCAGCAGCTTGGGGTTCACAGATACGCAGTATTTT
11,TRBJ1-5,TRBV20-1,-,-,CSARRNQPQHF,TGCAGTGCTAGGCGTAATCAGCCCCAGCATTTT
12,TRBJ2-1,TRBV2,-,TRBD2,CASSETSDEQFF,TGTGCCAGCAGTGAGACTAGCGATGAGCAGTTCTTC
16,TRBJ1-3,TRBV5-5,few,-,CASSLMGLPSGNTIYF,TGTGCCAGCAGCTTGATGGGCCTCCCCTCTGGAAACACCATATATTTT
15,TRBJ1-3,TRBV4-2,-,-,CASSPGGNSGNTIYF,TGTGCCAGCAGCCCAGGCGGGAACTCTGGAAACACCATATATTTT
17,TRBJ2-7,TRBV19,few,TRBD2,CASSKASGRISSYEQYF,TGTGCCAGTAGTAAGGCTAGCGGGAGGATTTCTTCCTACGAGCAGTACTTC
13,TRBJ2-7,TRBV4-3,-,-,CASSRGHSYEQYF,TGCGCCAGCAGCCGCGGACATTCCTACGAGCAGTACTTC
14,TRBJ2-7,TRBV28,few,-,CASIVAQGMNEQYF,TGTGCCAGCATCGTCGCGCAGGGTATGAACGAGCAGTACTTC
17,TRBJ2-2,TRBV7-9,-,-,CASSHRPKRFNTGELFF,TGTGCCAGCAGCCATCGCCCCAAACGATTCAACACCGGGGAGCTGTTTTTT